The 25 T cell receptor beta chains below were found in one sample sequenced in a study of OX40 agonist ivuxolimab in advanced cancers. The protocol was immunoSEQ multiplex PCR, while the TCRdb copy is restricted to in-frame clones and leaves out a portion. Among about 70,000 clones listed, roughly 88% were seen once. The specimen was CD4+ or CD8+ T cells sorted from blood, collected in a trial of the OX40 agonist ivuxolimab. These TCRs come from an adult with an advanced solid tumor such as melanoma, head and neck, liver or kidney cancer.

This clone was picked up one time. This chain connects TRBV11-3 to TRBJ1-1, with D tentatively TRBD1 (6 bases). Germline lookup yields CDR1 SGHNT and CDR2 YENEEA. The CDR3 has 13 residues. V lost 4 bases and J lost 1, with 7 bases in between. The CDR3 here is CASSSTGNTEAFF. The CDR3 DNA sequence: TGTGCCAGCAGCTCGACAGGGAACACTGAAGCTTTCTTT.

The gene calls are TRBV28 and TRBJ2-2; 10 nucleotides line up with TRBD2. Per germline, CDR1 MDHEN and CDR2 SYDVKM. CDR3 length: 17 residues. V lost 6 bases and J lost 3; bases outside the gene matches: 10. The CDR3 coding sequence is TGTGCCAGCAGCCCCCCCACTAGCGGGGCGTACACCGGGGAGCTGTTTTTT. Its protein product is CASSPPTSGAYTGELFF.

V and J are TRBV7-8 and TRBJ1-3; weak D call: TRBD1 (6 bases). Looked up from germline, CDR1 is SGHVS and CDR2 is FQNEAQ. This CDR3 is 17 amino acids long. Trimming shortened V by 5 bases and J by 4 bases, and 21 bases separated the two germline ends. The CDR3 bases are TGTGCCAGCAGCGGATACAGGGTCCCAGTTTCGGGAAACACCATATATTTT. Translated: CASSGYRVPVSGNTIYF.

V gene TRBV6-5 combines with J gene TRBJ2-6; D is possibly TRBD2 (5 bases). The ends were cut back, 4 bases at V and 4 bases at J, with 11 bases in the middle. The CDR3 contains 15 residues. Germline-derived CDR1 and CDR2 are MNHEY and SVGAGI. CDR3 amino acids: CASSSGMAGANVLTF. CDR3 in DNA: TGTGCCAGCAGTTCGGGAATGGCCGGGGCCAACGTCCTGACTTTC.

The V gene is TRBV7-2, the J gene TRBJ1-2; D is undetermined. The V end was cut by 3 bases, the J end by 6 bases, with 11 bases between. CDR1 and CDR2 from the germline V gene are SGHTA and FQGNSA. The CDR3 is 13 residues long. The CDR3 sequence is CASSFGSTHGYTF. For the CDR3, the DNA is TGTGCCAGCAGCTTCGGCAGCACCCATGGCTACACCTTC.

This chain links TRBV25-1 with TRBJ1-1; 7 nucleotides align to TRBD1. Losses at the gene ends were 4 bases for V and 1 base for J; bases not matched to a gene: 3. Germline V lookup: CDR1 MGHDK, CDR2 SYGVNS. The CDR3 is 14 residues long. The CDR3 loop is CASSARDRNTEAFF. The CDR3 region has the DNA TGTGCCAGCAGTGCCAGGGACAGGAACACTGAAGCTTTCTTT.

The chain has TRBV2 and TRBJ2-3; TRBD1 matches 7 bases. With 7 bases clipped from V and 2 bases from J, the junction kept 9 bases outside the gene matches. The CDR3 is 15 amino acids. The germline V gene encodes CDR1 SNHLY and CDR2 FYNNEI. The CDR3 spells CASTSRTGSTDTQYF. DNA for the CDR3: TGTGCCAGCACCTCCCGGACAGGATCCACAGATACGCAGTATTTT.

The genes are TRBV18 and TRBJ2-3; D may be TRBD2 (5 bases). CDR1 and CDR2 (germline): KGHSH, LQKENI. Trimming stripped 2 bases from V and 10 bases from J, with 19 bases between. The CDR3 totals 15 residues. This CDR3 is CASSPASGPPGSQYF. The CDR3 nucleotides read TGTGCCAGCTCACCAGCCAGCGGCCCTCCGGGATCGCAGTATTTT.

V gene TRBV5-5 combines with J gene TRBJ1-5; maybe TRBD1 (6 bases). CDR1 and CDR2 (germline): SGHKS, YYEKEE (reference sequence). V shed 4 bases and J shed 0 bases, with 11 bases lying between them. There are 15 residues in the CDR3. CDR3 in amino acids: CASSPGTLSNQPQHF. Written as DNA, the CDR3 is TGTGCCAGCAGCCCCGGGACACTTAGCAATCAGCCCCAGCATTTT.

The J gene is TRBJ2-1, the V gene TRBV5-5; no firm D call. Between the trimmed V and J ends, which lost 0 bases and 4 bases, there was a span of 11 bases. The V gene's germline CDR1 is SGHKS and CDR2 YYEKEE (reference sequence). This CDR3 has 15 residues. The CDR3 DNA is TGTGCCAGCAGCTTGGAGGGCGCGCCTTACAATGAGCAGTTCTTC. This encodes CASSLEGAPYNEQFF.

The chain has TRBV18 and TRBJ1-1; the D gene is possibly TRBD1 (6 bases). Trimming cost V 2 bases and J 1 base, with 8 bases left between them. The CDR3 length is 14 residues. The germline V gene has CDR1 KGHSH and CDR2 LQKENI. CDR3 protein: CASSPSTGNTEAFF. The CDR3, as DNA: TGTGCCAGCTCACCATCGACAGGGAACACTGAAGCTTTCTTT.

The chain employs TRBV5-5 and TRBJ1-6; 7 bases fit TRBD1. The V segment lost 2 bases and the J segment 7 bases; nucleotides outside the gene matches: 3. Germline CDR1 is SGHKS and CDR2 is YYEKEE (reference sequence). CDR3 length: 14 residues. The CDR3 sequence: CASSLGTENSPLHF. For the CDR3, the DNA is TGTGCCAGCAGCTTAGGGACAGAGAATTCACCCCTCCACTTT.

For this clone: The same CDR3 also results from other DNA sequences found in this sample. The J gene is TRBJ1-2, the V gene TRBV6-5; 10 nucleotides match TRBD1. V lost 0 bases, J lost 2 bases, and 3 bases stayed unmatched. Germline V lookup: CDR1 MNHEY, CDR2 SVGAGI. The CDR3 is 16 residues long. CDR3 coding DNA: TGTGCCAGCAGTTACTCCCGGACAGGGGGAAACTATGGCTACACCTTC. Translating it yields CASSYSRTGGNYGYTF.

The chain couples TRBV6-5 to TRBJ1-4, with D perhaps TRBD1 (6 bases). The ends were cut back, 6 bases at V and 6 bases at J, with 17 bases in the middle. This CDR3 has 15 amino acids. Per the germline V gene, CDR1 is MNHEY and CDR2 is SVGAGI. This CDR3 reads CASRARNRADEKLFF. The CDR3 nucleotides are TGTGCCAGCAGGGCCCGAAACAGGGCCGATGAAAAACTGTTTTTT.

The chain couples TRBV2 to TRBJ1-6, with TRBD1 matching 8 bases. V shed 4 bases, J shed 9 bases, and the junction held 2 bases outside the gene matches. The germline CDR1 and CDR2 sequences are SNHLY and FYNNEI. The CDR3 length is 13 residues. Here the CDR3 reads CASSATGGSPLHF. The CDR3, as DNA: TGTGCCAGCAGTGCTACAGGGGGTTCACCCCTCCACTTT.

The genes are TRBV18 and TRBJ2-7; TRBD1 matches at 10 bases. Germline assignment: CDR1 KGHSH and CDR2 LQKENI. This CDR3 region has 15 residues. V shed 3 bases and J 4 bases; nucleotides not matched to a gene: 6. CDR3 residues: CASSPSGTGEYEQYF. The CDR3 nucleotides are TGTGCCAGCTCACCGTCTGGGACAGGGGAATACGAGCAGTACTTC.

This clone was counted once. The V gene is TRBV27, the J gene TRBJ2-3; D ambiguous. CDR3 size: 16 residues. CDR1 is MNHEY and CDR2 is SMNVEV in the germline V gene (reference sequence). V shed 2 bases and J shed 2 bases, with 14 bases lying between them. The CDR3 nucleotides are TGTGCCAGCAGTTTAAGGGTACAGCGATACACAGATACGCAGTATTTT. Translated: CASSLRVQRYTDTQYF.

J is TRBJ2-1 and V is TRBV6-5; 7 bases line up with TRBD2. V was pared by 2 bases and J by 8 bases, with 9 bases of the junction left unmatched. Germline V lookup: CDR1 MNHEY, CDR2 SVGAGI. The length of the CDR3 is 15 residues. CDR3 loop: CASSYGGRAIHEQFF. CDR3 coding DNA: TGTGCCAGCAGTTACGGTGGGAGGGCCATTCATGAGCAGTTCTTC.

The rearrangement links TRBV28 to TRBJ1-2, with D tentatively TRBD1 (5 bases). The CDR3 sequence is 15 residues long. V was pared by 6 bases and J by 6 bases, with 20 bases between. Germline CDR1 is MDHEN and CDR2 is SYDVKM. The DNA of the CDR3 is TGTGCCAGCAGCTTGGAAATTCCAGGGATGCATGGCTACACCTTC. It is translated as CASSLEIPGMHGYTF.

The chain employs TRBV4-2 and TRBJ1-4; 7 positions match TRBD1. The CDR3 length is 16 residues. V gave up 2 bases and J gave up 7 bases; unmatched junction bases: 10. CDR1 is LGHNA, CDR2 YNFKEQ, per germline. The CDR3 loop reads CASSQKLGTDSEKLFF. The CDR3 nucleotides read TGTGCCAGCAGCCAAAAACTCGGGACAGATTCTGAAAAACTGTTTTTT.

This chain links TRBV6-1 with TRBJ1-5; 9 bases agree with TRBD1. The CDR3 consists of 14 residues. CDR1 and CDR2 from the germline V gene are MNHNS and SASEGT. V was pared by 5 bases and J by 6 bases, with 5 bases of the junction left unmatched. For the CDR3, the DNA is TGTGCCAGCAGTAGGGACAGGGTGAGTCAGCCCCAGCATTTT. Encoded protein: CASSRDRVSQPQHF.

In its sample, this clone was seen once. CDR3 in DNA: TGTGCCAGCAACTGGCAGGGCGAACACCAAGAGACCCAGTACTTC. Protein product: CASNWQGEHQETQYF. V gene TRBV28 combines with J gene TRBJ2-5; possibly TRBD1 for D (5 bases). This CDR3 comprises 15 residues. In germline, CDR1 is MDHEN, CDR2 SYDVKM. Trimming took off 7 bases at V and 0 bases at J, with 15 bases between the two ends.

The rearrangement links TRBV6-5 to TRBJ2-5; D not certain. CDR1 is MNHEY, CDR2 SVGAGI, per germline. Between the trimmed V and J ends, which lost 0 bases and 5 bases, there was a span of 13 bases. The CDR3 runs 15 residues. In DNA, the CDR3 is TGTGCCAGCAGTTACTCGGGCGGCCCGCAGGAGACCCAGTACTTC. It codes for CASSYSGGPQETQYF.

The chain carries TRBV7-9 and TRBJ1-4, with D possibly being TRBD1 (6 bases). Per the germline V gene, CDR1 is SEHNR and CDR2 is FQNEAQ (reference sequence). Trimming took off 7 bases at V and 6 bases at J, with 15 bases between the two ends. This CDR3 has 14 amino acids. For the CDR3, the DNA is TGTGCCAGCACCCCACGGGGGCCGGATGAAAAACTGTTTTTT. It yields the protein CASTPRGPDEKLFF.

The chain employs TRBV19 and TRBJ1-2, with 8 positions matching TRBD1. V lost 6 bases, J lost 7 bases, and 13 bases stayed unmatched. This CDR3 region has 15 residues. The germline V gene encodes CDR1 LNHDA and CDR2 SQIVND (reference sequence). CDR3 DNA sequence: TGTGCCAGTAGCGCCGAAGACAGGGGAAGGAGTGGCTACACCTTC. The encoded protein is CASSAEDRGRSGYTF.